The rows below give T cell receptor beta chains drawn from one sample of a study of EBV T-cell therapy then PD-1 blockade in nasopharyngeal carcinoma. This table comes from immunoSEQ multiplex PCR, and its TCRdb copy is limited to in-frame clones, with some not included. This table holds 22,000 or so clones, about four fifths found once. These receptors have no known antigen. The sequenced sample was CD8+ T cells from blood, obtained at day -245 from a patient whose treatment included autologous EBV-specific T cells and nivolumab. Receptor source: a man between 40 and 49 years old with nasopharyngeal carcinoma. CDR3s include the opening cysteine and the closing phenylalanine or tryptophan. Fields, in order: V gene, J gene, CDR3 protein.

v_call: TRBV27; j_call: TRBJ2-7; cdr3_aa: CASSYGGGTQHYEQYF
v_call: TRBV24-1; j_call: TRBJ2-1; cdr3_aa: CATSDLPASGGPSSSYNEQFF
v_call: TRBV7-2; j_call: TRBJ1-2; cdr3_aa: CASSLRPTGVNYGYTF
v_call: TRBV7-3; j_call: TRBJ2-3; cdr3_aa: CASSPGSERTDTQYF
v_call: TRBV7-3; j_call: TRBJ2-7; cdr3_aa: CASSSGESRERYEQYF
v_call: TRBV15; j_call: TRBJ2-1; cdr3_aa: CATSTRTGFREQFF
v_call: TRBV6-5; j_call: TRBJ2-1; cdr3_aa: CASGSNRGPYNEQFF
v_call: TRBV6-4; j_call: TRBJ2-1; cdr3_aa: CASSDSASSYNEQFF
v_call: TRBV7-9; j_call: TRBJ1-5; cdr3_aa: CASSLTSAGNQPQHF
v_call: TRBV27; j_call: TRBJ2-6; cdr3_aa: CASSSQASSSGANVLTF
v_call: TRBV4-3; j_call: TRBJ1-4; cdr3_aa: CASSQVTDEKLFF
v_call: TRBV4-3; j_call: TRBJ1-3; cdr3_aa: CASSQDRSAGPAIYF
v_call: TRBV13; j_call: TRBJ1-3; cdr3_aa: CASSSGAGNTIYF
v_call: TRBV27; j_call: TRBJ2-5; cdr3_aa: CASSLSNQEKTQYF